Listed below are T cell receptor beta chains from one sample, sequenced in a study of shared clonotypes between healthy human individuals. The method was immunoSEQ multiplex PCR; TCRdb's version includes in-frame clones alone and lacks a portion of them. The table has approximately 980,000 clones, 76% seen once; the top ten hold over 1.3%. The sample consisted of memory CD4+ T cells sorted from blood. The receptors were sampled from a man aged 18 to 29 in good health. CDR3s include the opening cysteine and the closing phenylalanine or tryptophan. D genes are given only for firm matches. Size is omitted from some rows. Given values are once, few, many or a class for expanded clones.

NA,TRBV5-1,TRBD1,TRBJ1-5,CASSREGAGQPQHF,TGCGCCAGCAGCCGAGAGGGGGCTGGTCAGCCCCAGCATTTT
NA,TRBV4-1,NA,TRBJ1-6,CASSQAYGTDDNSPLHF,TGCGCCAGCAGCCAAGCCTACGGGACGGACGATAATTCACCCCTCCACTTT
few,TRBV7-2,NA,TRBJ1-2,CASSLDRQAHYGYTF,TGTGCCAGCAGCTTAGATCGACAGGCCCACTATGGCTACACCTTC
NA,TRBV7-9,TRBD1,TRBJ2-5,CASSSRSYLGQSQETQYF,TGTGCCAGCAGCTCAAGAAGTTACCTGGGACAGAGCCAAGAGACCCAGTACTTC
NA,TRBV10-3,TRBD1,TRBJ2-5,CAIKPGQEQETQYF,TGTGCCATCAAACCGGGACAGGAACAAGAGACCCAGTACTTC
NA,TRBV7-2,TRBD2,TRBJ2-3,CASSLGGRVPYF,TGTGCCAGCAGCTTAGGGGGGAGGGTACCGTATTTT
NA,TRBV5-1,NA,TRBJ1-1,CASSLMGVVNTEAFF,TGCGCCAGCAGCTTGATGGGGGTGGTGAACACTGAAGCTTTCTTT
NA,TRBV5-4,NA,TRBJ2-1,CASSLRGRSYNEQFF,TGTGCCAGCAGCTTGAGAGGGAGATCCTACAATGAGCAGTTCTTC
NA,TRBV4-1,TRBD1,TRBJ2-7,CASSRTGASSYEQYF,TGCGCCAGCAGTCGAACAGGGGCGAGCTCCTACGAGCAGTACTTC
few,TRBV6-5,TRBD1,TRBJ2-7,CASSPRGTGSYEQYF,TGTGCCAGCAGCCCACGGGGGACAGGGAGTTACGAGCAGTACTTC
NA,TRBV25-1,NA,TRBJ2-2,CASSEFGSGTTGELFF,TGTGCCAGCAGTGAATTTGGTAGTGGGACGACCGGGGAGCTGTTTTTT
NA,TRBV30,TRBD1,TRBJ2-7,CAWSGTGHYEQYF,TGTGCCTGGTCCGGGACAGGCCATTACGAGCAGTACTTC
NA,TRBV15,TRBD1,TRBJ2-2,CATSRDDTGARHGELFF,TGTGCCACCAGCAGAGATGATACAGGGGCGCGACACGGGGAGCTGTTTTTT
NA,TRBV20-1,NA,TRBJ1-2,CSAPQGGGYTF,TGCAGTGCTCCCCAGGGAGGTGGCTACACCTTC
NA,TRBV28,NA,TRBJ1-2,CASSPDPFRGYTF,TGTGCCAGCAGTCCGGACCCTTTTAGGGGCTACACCTTC
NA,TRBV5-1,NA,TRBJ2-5,CASSEQGLPGAQYF,TGCGCCAGCAGCGAGCAGGGGCTCCCAGGGGCCCAGTACTTC
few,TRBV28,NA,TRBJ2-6,CASTLPGAGANVLTF,TGTGCCAGCACCCTCCCGGGGGCTGGGGCCAACGTCCTGACTTTC
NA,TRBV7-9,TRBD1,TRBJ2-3,CASSAGQGRTDTQYF,TGTGCCAGCAGCGCAGGACAGGGCCGCACAGATACGCAGTATTTT
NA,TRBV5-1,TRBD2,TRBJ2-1,CASSGGLSYNEQFF,TGCGCCAGCAGCGGGGGACTATCCTACAATGAGCAGTTCTTC
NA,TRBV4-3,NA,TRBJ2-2,CASSQGLGGPGELFF,TGCGCCAGCAGCCAAGGACTAGGGGGACCAGGGGAGCTGTTTTTT
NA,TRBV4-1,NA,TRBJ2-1,CASSPLNNEQFF,TGCGCCAGCAGCCCCCTAAACAATGAGCAGTTCTTC
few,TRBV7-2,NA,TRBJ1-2,CASSGQGSGYTF,TGTGCCAGCAGCGGGCAGGGGTCGGGCTACACCTTC